The text below deals with one T cell receptor (beta chain). Its antigen is as yet unknown. This record comes from a study of PD-1 blockade in classical Hodgkin lymphoma. General study results and limits: Patients with a complete response exhibited baseline diversity comparable to newly diagnosed patients.

TCRdb keeps only in-frame clones here, not all; method: immunoSEQ multiplex PCR. This sample yields fewer than 6,500 clones, of which approximately 75% are seen a single time; 37% belongs to the top ten. V was shortened by 8 bases and J by 10 bases, with 12 bases between the two germline ends. The CDR3 covers 12 residues. CDR1 and CDR2 from the germline V gene are MNHEY and SMNVEV (reference sequence). Each patient's relapse followed autologous stem cell transplantation, and brentuximab vedotin exposure varied. Here the sequenced sample was peripheral blood mononuclear cells (PBMCs), taken at baseline. This clonotype was sampled from a human donor with classical Hodgkin lymphoma. This chain connects TRBV27 to TRBJ1-6; D is undetermined. The CDR3 bases are TGTGCCAGCCGCAGTCAGGACTCACCCCTCCACTTT. Protein sequence: CASRSQDSPLHF.